These 23 T cell receptor beta chains came from one sample sequenced in a study of T cell responses to AZD1222 COVID-19 vaccine. This table comes from immunoSEQ multiplex PCR, and its TCRdb copy is limited to in-frame clones, with some not included. The table includes 75,000 to 95,000 clones, approximately 89% detected once. The specimen was peripheral blood, collected 28 days after the second AZD1222 dose. All receptors derive from an adult who received the AZD1222 COVID-19 vaccine.

The rearrangement joins TRBV19 to TRBJ2-7, with 8 bases matching TRBD1. The CDR3 has 15 residues. The V and J ends lost 1 base and 2 bases, in that order; junction bases with no gene match: 4. Germline V gene sequence: CDR1 LNHDA, CDR2 SQIVND (reference sequence). Here the CDR3 DNA reads TGTGCCAGTAGTATAGGACAGGGGAAAGCCTACGAGCAGTACTTC. Its translation: CASSIGQGKAYEQYF.

About this clone itself: Other nucleotide sequences from this sample produce the same CDR3. Here the CDR3 reads CASSLAGGTDTQYF. The CDR3 nucleotides are TGCGCCAGCTCATTGGCGGGAGGAACAGATACGCAGTATTTT. The chain links TRBV5-1 to TRBJ2-3, with 8 nucleotides matching TRBD2. The CDR3 covers 14 residues. Germline V gives CDR1 SGHRS, CDR2 YFSETQ. The ends lost 7 bases at V and 3 bases at J; junction bases unmatched: 7.

The rearrangement joins TRBV4-1 to TRBJ1-5; D not resolved. CDR3 size: 13 residues. Trimming cost V 0 bases and J 7 bases, with 7 bases left between them. Germline V gives CDR1 MGHRA, CDR2 YSYEKL. The CDR3 loop reads CASSQDPRQPQHF. The CDR3 coding sequence is TGCGCCAGCAGCCAAGATCCGAGGCAGCCCCAGCATTTT.

The chain has TRBV19 and TRBJ2-2; 8 positions agree with TRBD2. CDR3 length: 16 amino acids. J gave up 4 bases and V 3 bases, and 7 bases lay outside the gene matches. Germline CDR1 is LNHDA and CDR2 is SQIVND (reference sequence). The CDR3 is CASSIFAGGVTGELFF. In nucleotides, the CDR3 is TGTGCCAGTAGTATTTTTGCGGGAGGCGTCACCGGGGAGCTGTTTTTT.

This chain connects TRBV28 to TRBJ1-6; tentatively, D is TRBD1 (6 bases). Germline V gene lookup returns CDR1 MDHEN and CDR2 SYDVKM. Trimming stripped 6 bases from V and 3 bases from J, with 18 bases between. The CDR3 length is 17 residues. The CDR3 DNA reads as TGTGCCAGCAGGGCCGGGGGGGCCCCCAACTATAATTCACCCCTCCACTTT. Translated, it gives CASRAGGAPNYNSPLHF.

V gene TRBV10-2 combines with J gene TRBJ2-7, with D unclear. V lost 5 bases to trimming and J lost 3 bases, with 5 bases between them. The length of the CDR3 is 11 residues. The germline gives CDR1 WSHSY, CDR2 SAAADI. Written as DNA, the CDR3 is TGCGCCAGCAGTTACAGCTACGAGCAGTACTTC. This gives the protein CASSYSYEQYF.

The CDR3 here is CASSVLGAEGSYNEQFF. CDR3 bases: TGTGCCAGCAGCGTTCTAGGGGCCGAGGGCTCCTACAATGAGCAGTTCTTC. V usage is TRBV6-4 and J usage is TRBJ2-1; the D call may be TRBD1 or TRBD2 (5 bases each). The V end lost 6 bases, the J end lost 0 bases, and 18 bases lay between the germline ends. Looked up from germline, CDR1 is MRHNA and CDR2 is SNTAGT. The CDR3 runs 17 residues.

The chain couples TRBV19 to TRBJ2-7, with 15 bases aligning to TRBD2. CDR3 length equals 19 residues. V dropped 5 bases and J dropped 1; count of bases not matched to a gene: 12. CDR1 and CDR2 from the germline V gene are LNHDA and SQIVND (reference sequence). The CDR3 is CASSDWTSGRGLRSYEQYF. The CDR3 DNA reads TGTGCCAGTAGTGACTGGACTAGCGGGAGGGGACTAAGGTCCTACGAGCAGTACTTC.

This clone was picked up one time. J is TRBJ2-1 and V is TRBV2, with 8 nucleotides matching TRBD2. There are 16 residues in the CDR3. The germline V gene encodes CDR1 SNHLY and CDR2 FYNNEI. The V and J ends lost 7 bases and 5 bases, in that order; junction bases with no gene match: 13. CDR3 sequence: CASTLAQLAANNEQFF. The CDR3 DNA follows: TGTGCCAGCACCCTTGCACAACTAGCGGCAAACAATGAGCAGTTCTTC.

The chain joins TRBV11-2 to TRBJ2-2, with D perhaps matching TRBD2 (6 bases). Trimming removed 3 bases from V and 0 bases from J, with 11 bases in between. The length of the CDR3 is 16 residues. Germline-derived CDR1 and CDR2 are SGHAT and FQNNGV. CDR3 DNA sequence: TGTGCCAGCAGCTTGTGGGCGGGGTCGAACACCGGGGAGCTGTTTTTT. Translated: CASSLWAGSNTGELFF. Drawing the rest from reference TRBV11-2 and TRBJ2-2, the complete variable domain is EAGVAQSPRYKIIEKRQSVAFWCNPISGHATLYWYQQILGQGPKLLIQFQNNGVVDDSQLPKDRFSAERLKGVDSTLKIQPAKLEDSAVYLCASSLWAGSNTGELFFGEGSRLTVL.

This clone showed up just once. The gene calls are TRBV10-1 and TRBJ2-3; 7 bases map to TRBD2. The junction had 4 bases not matched to a gene; V was cut back by 8 bases and J by 2 bases. From germline, CDR1 is WNHNN and CDR2 SYGVQD (reference sequence). The CDR3 is made up of 13 amino acids. The CDR3 coding sequence is TGCGCCAGCGCCGGGACTAACACAGATACGCAGTATTTT. Encoded protein: CASAGTNTDTQYF.

The chain employs TRBV28 and TRBJ2-4; 12 positions match TRBD2. From germline, CDR1 is MDHEN and CDR2 SYDVKM. V shed 2 bases, J shed 8 bases, and the junction held 7 bases outside the gene matches. CDR3 length equals 16 residues. DNA for the CDR3: TGTGCCAGCAGTTTACAAGGACTAGCGGGAAGATACATTCAGTACTTC. This translates into CASSLQGLAGRYIQYF.

The CDR3 DNA reads as TGTGCTAGTGATTCGGGACAGCAAGAGACCCAGTACTTC. As protein: CASDSGQQETQYF. The V call is TRBV12-5, the J call TRBJ2-5; 7 nucleotides line up with TRBD1. Germline CDR1 and CDR2: LGHNT and FRNRAP. After removal of 7 bases from V and 2 bases from J, the junction contained 4 bases not matched to a gene. The CDR3 runs to 13 residues.

This rearrangement joins TRBV29-1 to TRBJ2-1; D remains unclear. There are 12 residues in the CDR3. Germline lookup yields CDR1 SQVTM and CDR2 ANQGSEA. V gave up 5 bases and J gave up 3 bases, with 8 bases separating them. CDR3 amino acids: CSVTMDYNEQFF. The DNA for the CDR3 is TGCAGCGTTACGATGGACTACAATGAGCAGTTCTTC.

V gene TRBV28 combines with J gene TRBJ1-4; 7 bases map to TRBD1. V gave up 2 bases and J gave up 8 bases; unmatched junction bases: 8. Germline V gene sequence: CDR1 MDHEN, CDR2 SYDVKM. The CDR3 has 15 amino acids. The CDR3 region is CASSLGEGAREKLFF. The CDR3, as DNA: TGTGCCAGCAGTTTAGGGGAGGGGGCTCGGGAAAAACTGTTTTTT.

The rearrangement uses TRBV4-1 and TRBJ2-7, with TRBD1 matching 9 bases. Germline lookup yields CDR1 MGHRA and CDR2 YSYEKL. V lost 4 bases to trimming and J lost 1 base; unmatched junction nucleotides: 5. The CDR3 runs to 15 residues. The CDR3 reads CASSLRTGESYEQYF. The CDR3 coding sequence is TGCGCCAGCAGCCTAAGGACAGGGGAATCCTACGAGCAGTACTTC.

This clone came up once. J is TRBJ2-5 and V is TRBV27; possibly TRBD1 or TRBD2 for D (6 bases each). V was cut by 4 bases and J by 1 base, with 13 bases left in between. The CDR3 runs to 15 residues. CDR1 and CDR2 from the germline V gene are MNHEY and SMNVEV (reference sequence). CDR3 in amino acids: CASSSLGGLQETQYF. The DNA for the CDR3 is TGTGCCAGCAGTTCTCTAGGGGGACTCCAAGAGACCCAGTACTTC.

V and J are TRBV29-1 and TRBJ2-5; D ambiguous. The CDR3 extends over 13 amino acids. In germline, CDR1 is SQVTM, CDR2 ANQGSEA. Trimming stripped 4 bases from V and 1 base from J, with 10 bases between. The CDR3 protein is CSVVGDAQETQYF. The CDR3 nucleotides are TGCAGCGTTGTGGGCGATGCCCAAGAGACCCAGTACTTC.

The chain links TRBV29-1 to TRBJ2-4; no reliable D call. The CDR3 length is 14 residues. The V gene's germline CDR1 is SQVTM and CDR2 ANQGSEA. Trimming stripped 5 bases from V and 0 bases from J, with 11 bases between. CDR3 sequence: CSVFTDLAKNIQYF. The CDR3 nucleotides are TGCAGCGTTTTCACCGACCTAGCCAAAAACATTCAGTACTTC.

This chain uses TRBV7-9 with TRBJ2-1, with a possible D match to TRBD2 (5 bases). The length of the CDR3 is 14 residues. Trimming took 5 bases from V and 4 from J, leaving 12 bases between them. Looked up from germline, CDR1 is SEHNR and CDR2 is FQNEAQ (reference sequence). The CDR3 DNA reads TGTGCCAGCAGCGTTAGCGCACTTTACAATGAGCAGTTCTTC. Its translation is CASSVSALYNEQFF.

The chain uses TRBV28 and TRBJ1-4, with TRBD1 matching over 8 bases. Germline CDR1 is MDHEN and CDR2 is SYDVKM. V was pared by 7 bases and J by 7 bases, with 11 bases of the junction left unmatched. This CDR3 region has 15 residues. This CDR3 is CASIAPGDRPEKLFF. In DNA form, the CDR3 reads TGTGCCAGCATCGCACCCGGGGACAGGCCTGAAAAACTGTTTTTT.

The rearrangement uses TRBV6-2 or TRBV6-3 and TRBJ2-7, with 11 bases lining up with TRBD2. Germline lookup yields CDR1 MNHEY and CDR2 SVGEGT. After removal of 2 bases from V and 0 bases from J, the junction contained 0 bases not matched to a gene. CDR3 length: 15 amino acids. This CDR3 is CASSYGLAGSYEQYF. The CDR3 DNA follows: TGTGCCAGCAGTTACGGACTAGCGGGCTCCTACGAGCAGTACTTC.

The V gene is TRBV7-3, the J gene TRBJ1-2, with D hard to call. Germline loops: CDR1 SGHTA, CDR2 FQGTGA. The CDR3 is 15 amino acids. With 5 bases removed from V and 7 bases from J, the gap between germline ends came to 20 bases. The DNA for the CDR3 is TGTGCCAGCAGCCGAAATTTAGCGGGAAAAGGTGGCTACACCTTC. Translated: CASSRNLAGKGGYTF.